These T cell receptor beta chains were read from a single sample in a study of response to subunit inactivated influenza vaccine. One entry per CDR3 protein results from TCRdb running MiXCR on the RT-PCR reads. The data show about 570,000 distinct CDR3 sequences, over 9% seen once. In addition, the sample was reused for a study of T cells expressing NK-cell markers.

Specimen: PBMCs from blood, collected on the day of vaccination. The origin of the receptors is a man aged 50 or older who received an inactivated influenza vaccine. CDR3s include the opening cysteine and the closing phenylalanine or tryptophan. A D gene is named only where the DNA matches it firmly. Size is omitted from some rows. Given values are once, few, many or a class for expanded clones.

TRBJ2-1	TRBD1	few	TRBV5-1	CASSLEGQRERRFF	TGCGCCAGCAGCTTGGAGGGACAGAGAGAAAGACGGTTCTTC
TRBJ2-7	TRBD1	.	TRBV20-1	CSARNRDRSSYEQYF	TGCAGTGCTAGAAACCGGGACAGGAGCTCCTACGAGCAGTACTTC
TRBJ2-2	.	few	TRBV6-2/TRBV6-3	CASRPPPTRRVGGELFF	TGTGCCAGCAGGCCACCCCCGACACGCCGCGTGGGCGGGGAGCTGTTTTTT
TRBJ2-1	TRBD2	few	TRBV24-1	CATSVPGPAGGYEQFF	TGTGCCACCAGTGTTCCGGGGCCAGCGGGAGGTTATGAGCAGTTCTTC
TRBJ1-4	.	few	TRBV2	CASSETRLGRGNEKLFF	TGTGCCAGCAGTGAAACCCGACTCGGAAGGGGTAATGAAAAACTGTTTTTT
TRBJ1-6	TRBD1	.	TRBV6-2/TRBV6-3	CASKRTGLSSPLHF	TGTGCCAGCAAGAGGACAGGCTTGTCTTCACCCCTCCACTTT
TRBJ1-5	TRBD1	.	TRBV5-1	CASSLAGQGQPQHF	TGCGCCAGCAGCTTGGCCGGACAGGGCCAGCCCCAGCATTTT
TRBJ2-3	.	few	TRBV10-3	CAISEIASWDTQYF	TGTGCCATCAGTGAGATAGCTAGCTGGGATACGCAGTATTTT
TRBJ1-2	.	.	TRBV4-2	CASSQADRGLGYTF	TGTGCCAGCAGCCAAGCGGACCGCGGTTTGGGCTACACCTTC
TRBJ2-3	.	.	TRBV9	CASSVEPVSTDTQYF	TGTGCCAGCAGCGTAGAACCGGTCAGCACAGATACGCAGTATTTT
TRBJ2-5	.	many	TRBV4-2	CASSQGAGSWETQYF	TGTGCCAGCAGCCAAGGGGCAGGGTCGTGGGAGACCCAGTACTTC
TRBJ2-2	TRBD1	many	TRBV28	CASSLSWGQRYSGELFF	TGTGCCAGCAGTTTATCTTGGGGACAGCGCTACTCCGGGGAGCTGTTTTTT
TRBJ1-5	.	many	TRBV11-2	CASSWHRGNSNQPQHF	TGTGCCAGCAGCTGGCACCGAGGTAATAGCAATCAGCCCCAGCATTTT
TRBJ2-5	.	.	TRBV28	CASSLLQGGETQYF	TGTGCCAGCAGTTTATTACAGGGGGGGGAGACCCAGTACTTC
TRBJ1-1	.	.	TRBV25-1	CASSEVGGLAFF	TGTGCCAGCAGTGAGGTCGGGGGGCTGGCTTTCTTT
TRBJ1-4	.	few	TRBV5-1	CASSPDGGGVGEKLFF	TGCGCCAGCAGCCCTGATGGTGGAGGAGTAGGTGAAAAACTGTTTTTT
TRBJ2-5	TRBD1	.	TRBV12-3/TRBV12-4	CASSSTTGGGETQYF	TGTGCCAGCAGTTCAACCACAGGGGGCGGGGAGACCCAGTACTTC
TRBJ2-5	TRBD2	.	TRBV7-9	CASRSTSGKETQYF	TGTGCCAGCAGGTCGACTAGCGGAAAAGAGACCCAGTACTTC
TRBJ2-1	.	many	TRBV20-1	CSARDRAFYNEQFF	TGCAGTGCTAGAGATAGGGCCTTCTACAATGAGCAGTTCTTC
TRBJ1-6	.	.	TRBV5-6	CASSLGGLDRSSYNSPLHF	TGTGCCAGCAGCTTGGGGGGCCTAGACAGGAGCTCCTATAATTCACCCCTCCACTTT
TRBJ2-3	.	.	TRBV20-1	CSARDDADTQYF	TGCAGTGCTAGGGACGATGCAGATACGCAGTATTTT
TRBJ1-2	.	.	TRBV4-2	CASSQEQTVYGYTF	TGTGCCAGCAGCCAAGAACAGACCGTTTATGGCTACACCTTC
TRBJ2-2	.	.	TRBV11-2	CASSLEGHFNTGELFF	TGTGCCAGCAGCTTGGAGGGACACTTCAACACCGGGGAGCTGTTTTTT
TRBJ1-2	.	.	TRBV7-2	CASVPRAGDYGYTF	TGTGCCAGCGTTCCTCGTGCAGGGGACTATGGCTACACCTTC
TRBJ1-4	TRBD1	few	TRBV27	CASSPDREREKLFF	TGTGCCAGCAGTCCCGACAGGGAACGTGAAAAACTGTTTTTT
TRBJ2-1	.	few	TRBV19	CASSIGDNYNEQFF	TGTGCCAGTAGTATAGGCGACAACTACAATGAGCAGTTCTTC
TRBJ2-7	.	.	TRBV27	CASSDNSYEQYF	TGTGCCAGCAGTGACAATTCCTACGAGCAGTACTTC
TRBJ2-3	.	many	TRBV12-3/TRBV12-4	CASTQAATQYF	TGTGCCAGCACCCAAGCCGCCACGCAGTATTTT
TRBJ1-1	.	.	TRBV12-3/TRBV12-4	CAARQGTLSTEAFF	TGTGCCGCCAGGCAGGGCACTCTTTCTACTGAAGCTTTCTTT
TRBJ2-1	TRBD2	few	TRBV7-3	CASSETSGAFEQFF	TGTGCCAGCAGCGAGACTAGCGGGGCCTTTGAGCAGTTCTTC
TRBJ1-6	TRBD1	.	TRBV3-1	CASSQVGTGSSPLHF	TGTGCCAGCAGCCAAGTAGGGACAGGGTCTTCACCCCTCCACTTT
TRBJ2-7	.	few	TRBV6-2/TRBV6-3	CASGKGGSYEQYF	TGTGCCAGCGGGAAGGGCGGATCCTACGAGCAGTACTTC
TRBJ2-1	TRBD2	few	TRBV6-2/TRBV6-3	CASRPRGGGMGWGNEQFF	TGTGCCAGCAGGCCCCGCGGCGGGGGGATGGGCTGGGGCAATGAGCAGTTCTTC
TRBJ2-7	.	few	TRBV7-8	CASSFPGGAYEQYF	TGTGCCAGCAGCTTCCCGGGCGGGGCCTACGAGCAGTACTTC
TRBJ2-1	TRBD2	.	TRBV4-1	CASSQDGSGAYNEQFF	TGCGCCAGCAGCCAAGATGGAAGCGGGGCCTACAATGAGCAGTTCTTC
TRBJ2-7	TRBD2	once	TRBV7-9	CASSFASGRALVYEQYF	TGTGCCAGCAGCTTCGCTAGCGGGAGGGCCCTTGTCTACGAGCAGTACTTC
TRBJ2-1	.	few	TRBV29-1	CSVARVYNEQFF	TGCAGCGTTGCCAGGGTCTACAATGAGCAGTTCTTC
TRBJ1-6	.	few	TRBV20-1	CSARIGSSYNSPLHF	TGCAGTGCTAGAATCGGTAGCTCCTATAATTCACCCCTCCACTTT
TRBJ1-4	.	many	TRBV7-8	CASSPRWAGSNEKLFF	TGTGCCAGCAGCCCACGGTGGGCAGGGAGTAATGAAAAACTGTTTTTT
TRBJ2-5	.	many	TRBV5-1	CASSLEQETQYF	TGCGCCAGCAGCTTGGAGCAAGAGACCCAGTACTTC
TRBJ2-5	.	.	TRBV4-2	CASSQVNSYETQYF	TGTGCCAGCAGCCAAGTAAACTCCTACGAGACCCAGTACTTC
TRBJ2-7	.	few	TRBV28	CASQYGGSYEQYF	TGTGCCAGCCAGTATGGGGGATCCTACGAGCAGTACTTC
TRBJ2-7	TRBD2	few	TRBV15	CATSSESGRAWEQYF	TGTGCCACCAGCAGTGAAAGCGGGAGGGCCTGGGAGCAGTACTTC
TRBJ2-1	.	few	TRBV5-1	CASSLIDHNEQFF	TGCGCCAGCAGCTTGATTGATCACAATGAGCAGTTCTTC
TRBJ2-5	.	.	TRBV7-9	CASRYSSGSQETQYF	TGTGCCAGCAGATACAGTTCAGGGTCCCAAGAGACCCAGTACTTC
TRBJ2-7	.	many	TRBV12-3/TRBV12-4	CASSLAAGPYEQYF	TGTGCCAGCAGTTTGGCGGCAGGGCCCTACGAGCAGTACTTC
TRBJ2-7	TRBD1	.	TRBV3-1	CASSQGWDRPSEQYF	TGTGCCAGCAGCCAAGGTTGGGACAGGCCTTCCGAGCAGTACTTC
TRBJ2-7	TRBD1	.	TRBV10-3	CAISSGQEYEQYF	TGTGCCATCAGTAGTGGACAGGAATACGAGCAGTACTTC
TRBJ2-5	TRBD2	.	TRBV28	CASSPESGLAATQYF	TGTGCCAGCAGTCCAGAATCGGGACTAGCGGCGACCCAGTACTTC
TRBJ1-1	.	few	TRBV5-1	CASSLEGSSSTEAFF	TGCGCCAGCAGCTTGGAAGGGAGTTCAAGCACTGAAGCTTTCTTT
TRBJ2-1	TRBD1	few	TRBV20-1	CSARDATGAIYNEQFF	TGCAGTGCTAGAGACGCCACAGGGGCGATCTACAATGAGCAGTTCTTC